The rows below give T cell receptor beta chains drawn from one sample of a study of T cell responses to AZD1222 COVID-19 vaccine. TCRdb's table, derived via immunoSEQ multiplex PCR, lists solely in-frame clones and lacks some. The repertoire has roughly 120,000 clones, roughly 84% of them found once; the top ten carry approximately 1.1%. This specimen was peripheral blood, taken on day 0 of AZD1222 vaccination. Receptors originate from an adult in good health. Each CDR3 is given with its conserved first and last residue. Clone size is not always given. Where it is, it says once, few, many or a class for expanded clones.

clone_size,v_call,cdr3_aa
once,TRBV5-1,CASSLQGSGNTIYF
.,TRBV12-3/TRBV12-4,CASSLLAYEQYF
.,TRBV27,CASSLVLEDYTNTQYF
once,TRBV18,CASSLTATNEKLFF
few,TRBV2,CASDRGQTYEQYF
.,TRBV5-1,CASSPRDWDTDTQYF
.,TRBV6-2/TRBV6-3,CASSPGQEPYEQYF
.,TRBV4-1,CASSQATGGFNGYTF
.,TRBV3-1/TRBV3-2,CASSQSTGEKRGIQYF
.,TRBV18,CASSLDNSYTEAFF
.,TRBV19,CASSIPSPTEQFF
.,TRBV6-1,CASSEWEGYTF
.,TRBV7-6,CASSLDGGLTETQYF
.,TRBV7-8,CASTSSGLGYGYTF
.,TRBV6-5,CASSYSRGSGAETQYF
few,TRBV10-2,CASRGRGTNEKLFF
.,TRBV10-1,CASSGAGRGASYEQYF
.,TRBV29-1,CSVLGQPYEQYF
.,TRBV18,CASSPGADTQYF
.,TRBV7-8,CASSYNLGGSSGNTIYF
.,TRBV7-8,CASSLWGSGANVLTF
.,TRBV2,CASSESGQFRTSYEQYF
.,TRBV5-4,CASSSGQGALWTEAFF
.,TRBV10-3,CAISVGQDNSPLHF
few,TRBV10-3,CAISTGQVPMNTEAFF
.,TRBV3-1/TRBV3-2,CASSQPLLSGSEQYF
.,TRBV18,CASSPIRQGGNTIYF
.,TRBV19,CASNTAGLGNTIYF
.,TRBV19,CASSPKGELFF
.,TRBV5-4,CASSLAAGSEKLFF
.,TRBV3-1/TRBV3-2,CASSQGYVSYGYTF
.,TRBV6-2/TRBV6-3,CASSYLTVNTQYF
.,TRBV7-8,CASSLVGQGGQPQHF
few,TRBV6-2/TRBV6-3,CASSYLQQETQYF
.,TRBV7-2,CASRLGGTEKLFF
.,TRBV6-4,CASSDSYESSSPLHF
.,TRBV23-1,CASSRPDRLNTEAFF
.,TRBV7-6,CASSLKREVQETQYF
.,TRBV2,CASSVRLAGTYNEQFF
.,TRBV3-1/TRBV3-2,CASSQDRQQYEQYF
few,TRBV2,CASSAAIVQETQYF
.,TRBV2,CASSPTRNTEAFF